The source of this TCR beta chain is a study of cytomegalovirus exposure and HLA in healthy donors (dated by TCRdb to the late 2010s). Turning to the overall study: An earlier analysis of some 600 of the donors reported approximately 280 Gb of sequence data and 117 million unique TCR beta sequences obtained from about 179 million T cells. An early release covering about 600 HLA-typed donors comprised about 290 gigabases of sequencing data and around 86 million unique TCR sequences. Of the roughly 400 genotyped donors, about 80% fell in the genetic ancestry cluster associated with self-reported Caucasian donors. The study aimed to test whether signatures of past pathogen exposure could be identified by cataloging public T cell receptors. The T cell repertoires of some 670 subjects were profiled by immunosequencing and related to cytomegalovirus serostatus. Along with the approximately 620-subject first cohort, a separate validation cohort of around 110 different subjects was used. To predict cytomegalovirus infection status, the study brought together high-throughput TCR immunosequencing, statistical association of individual TCRs with disease status, and machine learning. A later analysis re-examined previously published TCR beta repertoires from just over 650 donors and added high-resolution HLA genotyping to investigate patterns of TCR occurrence. Rather than using new phenotypic data, the later analysis identified candidate immune exposures from TCR beta sequences and from how often those sequences occurred across donors. An earlier analysis of approximately 580 of the donors used high-throughput TCR beta sequencing to judge whether each TCR beta V gene segment behaved as functional or pseudogenic. Alongside the repertoire data, information on donor age, sex, ethnicity and CMV serostatus was compiled. A later genetic analysis used genome-wide SNP genotypes for 398 of the 666 donors, treating that subset as a discovery cohort. All discovery cohort repertoires had been generated using a single sequencing platform. HLA typing included class I and class II loci at four-digit resolution. Typing coverage differed by locus: A, B, C, DRB1 and DQB1 were typed in roughly 620-630 donors, DQA1 in 500 to 550, DPA1 in some 600, and DPB1 in around 440. About 5 DR-DQ haplotypes were handled as single units for association and clustering, since linkage in the cohort was strong. Across 300 to 500 genotyped donors of the cohort, an average of about 250,000 unique TCR beta nucleotide sequences per donor were sequenced, and roughly 20% of those sequences were non-productive.

The cohort comprised some 730 healthy bone marrow donors. All cohort members were sampled while nominally healthy, although unrecorded immune exposures were likely present. The donor was CMV seropositive and was included in the group of 250 to 350 seropositive cohort members. Each donor provided a peripheral blood sample, and peripheral blood mononuclear cells were used for TCR beta sequencing. The Qiagen DNeasy Blood Extraction Kit was used to extract genomic DNA from the blood cell samples. As concerns this clone: The clone's antigen remains unknown. No qualities accompany the bases; no much larger clone lies one base away.

General findings and caveats noted by the study authors: In a later analysis, several top co-occurrence clusters were reported to appear linked to parvovirus B19, influenza, CMV and Epstein-Barr virus. In an earlier analysis of approximately 590 of the donors, most TCR beta V segments were observed in productive rearrangements about 87% or about 30% of the time, broadly matching IMGT annotations. Linkage disequilibrium might explain the correlated functional status among segregating V segments, but an unknown experimental factor could not be ruled out. According to a later genetic analysis, donors in an Asian-associated ancestry cluster had fewer N-insertions in productive TCRs than the approximately 630-donor mean. Some IMGT-functional V segments, including TRBV6-2 and TRBV6-3, could not be distinguished by the 87-base-pair reads and were therefore excluded. A further reported finding was that TCR beta sequences accurately predicted the HLA-A and HLA-B alleles for most subjects in the first cohort. In a later genetic analysis, a missense DCLRE1C variant was associated with V-gene and J-gene trimming of TCR beta chains, and the association was replicated in an independent cohort. A group of highly shared sequence variants was considered likely to be a technical artifact of the sequencing pipeline. The classifier was reported to diagnose cytomegalovirus status with high specificity and sensitivity in both the original and validation cohorts. Most TCR sequences were seen in very few donors, while some public TCRs were found in many individuals. Because counts were too low, roughly 16 rarely observed V segments, including chromosome 9 orphons, were excluded from the earlier analysis of several hundred of the donors. When HLA alleles, especially DR and DQ, strongly co-occurred, attributing TCR associations to individual alleles was difficult. In a later analysis, HLA-associated TCR beta chains were found to be more clonally expanded and to have lower generation probabilities than equally common non-associated chains. In a later analysis, most CMV-associated TCR beta chains were found to appear HLA-restricted, with HLA associations seemingly driven largely by CMV exposure. Roughly uniform sequencing depth across donors was assumed in presence/absence analyses, although this assumption may not hold. CMV serostatus was the only immune exposure information available for the cohort. Three of the identified cytomegalovirus-associated TCR beta chains were confirmed in vitro to be specific for cytomegalovirus antigens. In this cohort, only TCR beta chains were sequenced, and detectable features were limited by the absence of alpha or paired-chain data. Because HLA typing was missing for some donors at each locus, association tests included only the typed subset. In a later analysis, TCR association rates were found to vary across HLA loci, with the most associated TCRs seen for DRB1 alleles and the fewest for HLA-C alleles. The authors suggested that the approach could potentially be generalized to other disease states and immunological phenotypes. Specific HLA alleles were associated with roughly 17,000 TCR beta sequences at a false discovery rate of 0.05 in a later analysis. The study listed 150 to 200 TCR beta chains as associated with cytomegalovirus.

The library was prepared using the immunoSEQ multiplex PCR assay. For the multiplex PCR, a mixture combining 60 forward primers for TCR Vbeta segments and 13 reverse primers for TCR Jbeta segments was used. The CDR3 region of rearranged TCR beta genes was amplified from genomic DNA by a multiplex PCR assay. On the Illumina HiSeq System, the amplified TCR beta libraries were sequenced as 87-base-pair reads. In the paper's pipeline: A later analysis tallied 70 million to 100 million unique TCR beta chains across the 666 repertoires, and approximately 11 million of those chains were shared by two or more donors. Raw reads were error-corrected and collapsed into unique sequences by a nearest-neighbor algorithm in which closely related sequences were merged to remove PCR and sequencing errors. V, D and J gene segments were assigned by aligning CDR3 sequences to IMGT reference sequences. For a sequence to be retained, at least a six-nucleotide match to both a V gene segment and a J gene segment was required. Rearrangements were classified as productive when the CDR3 lacked stop codons and remained in frame with V and J, and all other rearrangements were classified as non-productive. Following IMGT convention, CDR3 was defined as the stretch from the second conserved V-encoded cysteine to the conserved J-encoded phenylalanine. The earlier analysis of approximately 590 of the donors excluded any sequence lacking an unambiguous match to a single V gene segment. In an earlier analysis of approximately 560 of the donors, a V segment was called functional when productive rearrangements were above 56.7%, and segregating when the standard deviation between donors exceeded 5%. To diagnose cytomegalovirus status from the catalog of TCR beta chain sequences, a statistical classification framework was built. In a later analysis, TCR nucleotide sequences were compared against IMGT/GENE-DB human TR gene sequences so that V and J genes could be assigned. The TCRdist pipeline was used in a later analysis to assign CDR3 sequences and most-parsimonious VDJ recombination scenarios. In a later analysis, each TCR beta chain was defined by its CDR3 amino acid sequence together with its V-gene family, and reads without a unique V-gene family were excluded. To address suspected cross-contamination and a sequencing artifact, a later analysis removed roughly 580 highly shared, low-generation-probability nucleotide sequences. In a later analysis, a clonal expansion index was calculated for each public chain from normalized within-repertoire ranks of inferred template counts. In a later analysis, generation probabilities were computed with a VDJ recombination model fitted to out-of-frame rearrangements, and the resulting probabilities were checked against IGoR. A later analysis scored TCR-TCR, TCR-HLA and TCR-CMV co-occurrence with hypergeometric tests, applying a repertoire-size bias correction to TCR pairs. To estimate false discovery rates, a later analysis permuted the HLA or CMV assignments 20 times. A later analysis grouped co-occurring TCRs with DBSCAN, adding TCRdist sequence similarity when clustering within HLA-allele-positive subsets. Repertoires with fewer than 30,000 or more than 120,000 public chains were left out of co-occurrence clustering, as were five repertoires with anomalous nucleotide sharing. As stored in TCRdb, this immuneACCESS dataset retains in-frame rearrangements with V and J assigned. A fraction of the clones does not appear; measured against another copy, unresolved V genes explain less than half of the discrepancy, and the remainder lacks a known reason. The DNA gave D and trimming, while V, J and clone size come from that table. The sample profile shows some 100,000 clones; under 80% of them were found once. The top ten clonotypes cover approximately 10% of the sample.

There are 15 amino acids in the CDR3, from cysteine to phenylalanine inclusive. The only DNA kept is the CDR3, 45 bases in frame from the first base. Clipping removes 4 bases from V and 9 bases from J, with 8 as the unmatched junction base count. Based on the germline V gene, the CDR1 and CDR2 sequences are SGHRS and YFSETQ. Recombination linked TRBV5-1 to TRBJ2-1; 12 central nucleotides agree with TRBD2. The material sequenced was PBMCs. This receptor was obtained from a woman aged 50 to 60 in good health and CMV-seropositive. The nucleotide sequence reads TGCGCCAGCAGCCAGACCCCGGGACTAGCGGGTGAGCAGTTCTTC. It codes for CASSQTPGLAGEQFF.